This record looks at one TCR beta chain sequence and its context. What it recognizes is unknown. Per the original data handling: Owing to the provision of junction-only sequences devoid of quality scores by immunoSEQ, filtering differed. Only in-frame clones appear in the TCRdb table, and some are missing; sequencing was by immunoSEQ multiplex PCR. D and trimming were read from the DNA, whereas the V and J calls and clone size are those reported in that table. The table has 550,000 to 600,000 clones, nearly 98% seen once. CDR1 SQVTM and CDR2 ANQGSEA come from the germline V gene. Trimming took 2 bases from V and 1 from J, leaving 14 bases between them. The CDR3 extends over 15 amino acids. The data are from a study of shared clonotypes between healthy human individuals. Naivety among CD8 cells was defined by CD45RO negativity and positive CCR7 selection, thereby excluding terminally differentiated effector memory CD45RA+ cells. The donor population consisted of healthy HIV-negative adults with no recent acute infections or vaccinations.

Study-level points and caveats: Non-shared clonotypes displayed generation probabilities falling below those of clonotypes present in all four donors. The study generally estimated greater richness for naive than memory subsets.

The V and J genes are TRBV29-1 and TRBJ1-1; maybe TRBD1 (5 bases). Sequenced: naive CD8+ T cells sorted from blood. This sequence originates from a man aged 30 to 39 in good health. CDR3 loop: CSVEKVGPPNTEAFF. CDR3 DNA sequence: TGCAGCGTTGAAAAGGTGGGACCCCCGAACACTGAAGCTTTCTTT. The full variable domain, with the rest looked up from reference TRBV29-1 and TRBJ1-1, is SAVISQKPSRDICQRGTSLTIQCQVDSQVTMMFWYRQQPGQSLTLIATANQGSEATYESGFVIDKFPISRPNLTFSTLTVSNMSPEDSSIYLCSVEKVGPPNTEAFFGQGTRLTVV.